This is a list of T cell receptor beta chains from one sample in a study of blood T cell repertoires in COVID-19. The data were produced by immunoSEQ multiplex PCR, yet TCRdb's version contains in-frame clones alone and is incomplete. The sample lists 60,000 to 90,000 clones, about 85% occurring once. Sequencing was carried out using peripheral blood. These receptor sequences come from a man aged 55 to 70 with active or convalescent COVID-19. Both conserved end residues are part of each CDR3. The D gene is left open where the match is weak. Size is omitted from some rows. Given values are once, few, many or a class for expanded clones.

v_gene	abundance	d_gene	j_gene	CDR3nt	CDR3aa
TRBV30	once	TRBD1	TRBJ2-2	TGTGCCTGGCGTAGGGGGCGCATCAACACCGGGGAGCTGTTTTTT	CAWRRGRINTGELFF
TRBV19	few	TRBD1	TRBJ1-1	TGTGCCAGTCTCGACAGGGCAGCTATCAACACTGAAGCTTTCTTT	CASLDRAAINTEAFF
TRBV5-6	NA	TRBD1	TRBJ2-5	TGTGCCAGCAGCTTAATCCGGGGACAGGGGGAAGAGACCCAGTACTTC	CASSLIRGQGEETQYF
TRBV19	NA	NA	TRBJ2-6	TGTGCCAGTAGCCGGGGGGCTTACTCTGGGGCCAACGTCCTGACTTTC	CASSRGAYSGANVLTF
TRBV7-2	NA	NA	TRBJ2-3	TGTGCCAGCAGCTTAGCTTACACAGATACGCAGTATTTT	CASSLAYTDTQYF
TRBV4-2	NA	TRBD2	TRBJ2-5	TGTGCCAGCAGCCCAGCGGGGGGGCAGGCCAAAGAGACCCAGTACTTC	CASSPAGGQAKETQYF
TRBV6-5	NA	NA	TRBJ1-1	TGTGCCAGCAGTTACCCGACGAGGGCGAACACTGAAGCTTTCTTT	CASSYPTRANTEAFF
TRBV6-2/TRBV6-3	NA	NA	TRBJ1-1	TGTGCCAGCAGTTACTCATCCCGTGTGGGGGCCCGCGTGGCTTTCTTT	CASSYSSRVGARVAFF
TRBV29-1	NA	TRBD2	TRBJ2-5	TGCAGCGTTCTCCAGCGGGAGTACCAAGAGACCCAGTACTTC	CSVLQREYQETQYF
TRBV3-1/TRBV3-2	NA	NA	TRBJ1-2	TGTGCCAGCAGCCAAGGGGAGGGGGTTAACTATGGCTACACCTTC	CASSQGEGVNYGYTF
TRBV7-2	NA	TRBD1	TRBJ1-1	TGTGCCAGCAGCTCCTGGACAGGGTGGGGGCTGATCACTGAAGCTTTCTTT	CASSSWTGWGLITEAFF
TRBV19	NA	NA	TRBJ1-1	TGTGCCAGTCGACCCGTTGGCGGGACTGAAGCTTTCTTT	CASRPVGGTEAFF
TRBV5-1	NA	TRBD1	TRBJ1-1	TGCGCCAGCAGCGTGGGACAGGCCACTGAAGCTTTCTTT	CASSVGQATEAFF
TRBV6-1	NA	NA	TRBJ2-1	TGTGCCAGCAGTGAAGCGTCAGGGAGGGGGGGCAATCGGTACAATGAGCAGTTCTTC	CASSEASGRGGNRYNEQFF
TRBV7-9	NA	TRBD1	TRBJ2-7	TGTGCCAGCAGCTTACACGGGACAGGATTGTCCTACGAGCAGTACTTC	CASSLHGTGLSYEQYF
TRBV30	NA	NA	TRBJ2-7	TGTGCCTGGAGTGTATCGTCAGGGCGCTACGAGCAGTACTTC	CAWSVSSGRYEQYF
TRBV6-5	NA	NA	TRBJ1-6	TGTGCCAGCACTGCTTTGCAGGGGACGAATTCACCCCTCCACTTT	CASTALQGTNSPLHF
TRBV6-5	NA	TRBD1	TRBJ1-1	TGTGCCAGCAGTCCCGGGACAGGAGTCACTGAAGCTTTCTTT	CASSPGTGVTEAFF
TRBV4-3	NA	NA	TRBJ2-1	TGCGCCAGCAGCCAAGAGAAGGGGAATGAGCAGTTCTTC	CASSQEKGNEQFF
TRBV6-2/TRBV6-3	NA	NA	TRBJ1-6	TGTGCCAGCAGTTTGGACAACCATAATTCACCCCTCCACTTT	CASSLDNHNSPLHF
TRBV20-1	NA	TRBD2	TRBJ2-1	TGCAGTGCTAGTACTAGCGGGGGGGCATCCTACAATGAGCAGTTCTTC	CSASTSGGASYNEQFF
TRBV6-5	medium-sized	NA	TRBJ1-2	TGTGCCAGCAGTTACGAGGGACAACGAAACTATGGCTACACCTTC	CASSYEGQRNYGYTF
TRBV11-1	NA	TRBD2	TRBJ2-7	TGTGCCAGCAGCCTCACGGGGGGACCATATCAGAAGCAGTACTTC	CASSLTGGPYQKQYF
TRBV11-2	few	NA	TRBJ1-2	TGTGCCAGCCGCCCGGGACTGCCGTCATTACGGTATAGCTACACCTTC	CASRPGLPSLRYSYTF
TRBV5-5	NA	NA	TRBJ1-3	TGTGCCAGCAGCTTACGACAGGCGCTCTCTCGGAACACCATATATTTT	CASSLRQALSRNTIYF
TRBV9	NA	NA	TRBJ2-6	TGTGCCAGCAGCCCCCATGTCACCACAGGGGCCAACGTCCTGACTTTC	CASSPHVTTGANVLTF
TRBV4-2	NA	NA	TRBJ2-2	TGTGCCAGCAGCATACGCGGGCGGGGGAACACCGGGGAGCTGTTTTTT	CASSIRGRGNTGELFF
TRBV7-9	NA	TRBD1	TRBJ1-2	TGTGCCAGCAGCTCGCCGGTGACAGGGGGCTTACAAGATGGCTACACCTTC	CASSSPVTGGLQDGYTF
TRBV7-2	NA	NA	TRBJ1-3	TGTGCCAGCAGCCCCCGGAGGAGCTCTGGAAACACCATATATTTT	CASSPRRSSGNTIYF
TRBV11-2	NA	NA	TRBJ2-7	TGTGCCAGCAGCTTAGGAGCCAGGGAAAACGAGCAGTACTTC	CASSLGARENEQYF
TRBV4-2	NA	NA	TRBJ1-1	TGTGCCAGCAGCCAACAAATGGCACAGATGAACACTGAAGCTTTCTTT	CASSQQMAQMNTEAFF
TRBV5-1	NA	TRBD1	TRBJ2-5	TGCGCCAGCAGCGCCGGACAGGGTGTAGAGACCCAGTACTTC	CASSAGQGVETQYF
TRBV5-1	NA	NA	TRBJ1-2	TGCGCCAGCAGCTTGGGTAACAGTCTCAACTATGGCTACACCTTC	CASSLGNSLNYGYTF
TRBV4-3	NA	TRBD1	TRBJ1-1	TGCGCCAGCAGCCAAGCCGAATGGGGACAGGGTGAGGGCACTGAAGCTTTCTTT	CASSQAEWGQGEGTEAFF
TRBV5-6	NA	NA	TRBJ1-3	TGTGCCAGCAGCTTGACCGCGGGGGCTCAAAACACCATATATTTT	CASSLTAGAQNTIYF
TRBV5-5	NA	TRBD1	TRBJ2-7	TGTGCCAGCAGCTTCCCCCGGACAGGGGGCTACGAGCAGTACTTC	CASSFPRTGGYEQYF
TRBV27	NA	NA	TRBJ1-2	TGTGCCAGCAGTTTAATCTCAGGTCGGGGGGCTAACTATGGCTACACCTTC	CASSLISGRGANYGYTF
TRBV7-2	NA	TRBD2	TRBJ2-3	TGTGCCAGCAGGAAAGCGGGGGGGCCCACAGATACGCAGTATTTT	CASRKAGGPTDTQYF
TRBV6-5	NA	TRBD2	TRBJ2-3	TGTGCCAGCAGTTACGCGGGGGGGCCCCCAGATACGCAGTATTTT	CASSYAGGPPDTQYF
TRBV29-1	NA	TRBD1	TRBJ2-5	TGCAGCGTTGAAGATAAGGGACAGTCGCAAGAGACCCAGTACTTC	CSVEDKGQSQETQYF
TRBV19	NA	NA	TRBJ1-5	TGTGCCAGTAGTGTATCCCAGTCTCTGAGCAATCAGCCCCAGCATTTT	CASSVSQSLSNQPQHF
TRBV11-2	NA	TRBD2	TRBJ2-1	TGTGCCAGCAGCTTAGACGGACTAGCGGGGGTAGATGAGCAGTTCTTC	CASSLDGLAGVDEQFF
TRBV5-1	NA	NA	TRBJ1-3	TGCGCCACTCAAATTTCCCCCGGTACTGGAAACACCATATATTTT	CATQISPGTGNTIYF
TRBV7-8	NA	TRBD1	TRBJ2-5	TGTGCCAGCAGCGGGACAGTCCAAGAGACCCAGTACTTC	CASSGTVQETQYF
TRBV18	NA	NA	TRBJ1-1	TGTGCCAGCTCACCACAGGGAGTCGAAGCTTTCTTT	CASSPQGVEAFF
TRBV7-6	NA	NA	TRBJ2-5	TGTGCCAGCAGCTTAGGCCCCAACCGAGCGGAGACCCAGTACTTC	CASSLGPNRAETQYF
TRBV11-1	few	NA	TRBJ2-1	TGTGCCAGCCGACGGACAGGCGGGGGGAATGAGCAGTTCTTC	CASRRTGGGNEQFF
TRBV6-2/TRBV6-3	NA	NA	TRBJ1-1	TGTGCCAGCACCCCCGGAGCGTTGAAGGAAGCTTTCTTT	CASTPGALKEAFF
TRBV20-1	NA	NA	TRBJ2-5	TGCAGTGCTAGAGATCAGGAGACCCAGTACTTC	CSARDQETQYF